This T cell receptor beta chain was recovered during a study of response to subunit inactivated influenza vaccine. Study conclusions and caveats: The authors suggested that every seasonal influenza vaccination recruits few new T cells.

TCRdb fed the RT-PCR reads into MiXCR, producing one record per CDR3 protein. Of about 570,000 distinct CDR3 sequences detected, around 11% appear once; the ten largest clones hold roughly 10%. CDR1 SGHRS and CDR2 YFSETQ come from the germline V gene. V lost 0 bases, J lost 13 bases, and 13 bases lay in between. This CDR3 is 12 amino acids long. In this sample, this clonotype turned up a few times. Its antigen is currently unknown. This sequence originates from a man over 45 who received an inactivated influenza vaccine. The sequenced sample was PBMCs from blood, obtained on the day of vaccination. The chain joins TRBV5-1 to TRBJ1-2, with D hard to call. The CDR3 protein is CASSLGTDSCTF. DNA of the CDR3: TGCGCCAGCAGCTTGGGGACGGACTCTTGCACCTTC. The whole variable domain, remainder taken from reference TRBV5-1 and TRBJ1-2, is KAGVTQTPRYLIKTRGQQVTLSCSPISGHRSVSWYQQTPGQGLQFLFEYFSETQRNKGNFPGRFSGRQFSNSRSEMNVSTLELGDSALYLCASSLGTDSCTFGSGTRLTVV.